This TCR beta chain was recovered during a study of T cells after yellow fever vaccination. Study overall: For low cell numbers, libraries were made with SMART-Seq v4 Ultra Low Input.

This CDR3 has 13 residues. Trimming pared 5 bases from V and 8 bases from J, leaving 13 bases between. Looked up from germline, CDR1 is MNHNS and CDR2 is SASEGT. MiXCR, run by TCRdb on the 5' RACE reads, gives a single entry per CDR3 protein. The sample records approximately 300,000 distinct CDR3 sequences, approximately 12% being singletons. The clonotype was recovered from a man aged 25 to 40 who received the YFV17D yellow fever vaccine. The genes are TRBV6-1 and TRBJ2-1; unclear D gene. The starting material was CD4+ T cells sorted from PBMCs, obtained 45 days after the yellow fever booster vaccination. The CDR3, as DNA: TGTGCCAGCAGTCCCCTAGGTAGGGATGAGCAGTTCTTC. Encoded protein: CASSPLGRDEQFF.